This T cell receptor beta chain was sequenced for a study of blood T cell repertoires in COVID-19. Study-level background: Researchers got acute and convalescent COVID-19 samples from the United States, Italy and Spain. PBMCs, B-cell-depleted T cells, or T cells provided the cDNA or gDNA that made up the material.

CDR1 is WSHSY, CDR2 SAAADI, per germline. The CDR3 runs to 14 residues. Between the trimmed V and J ends, which lost 2 bases and 2 bases, there was a span of 8 bases. In the authors' workflow: From reference gene primer amplification, estimates of nucleated cell counts were derived. The method was immunoSEQ multiplex PCR; TCRdb's version includes in-frame clones alone and lacks a portion of them. V, J and clone size reflect that table, while D and trimming were determined from the DNA. The sample includes 190,000 or so clones, around nine tenths of them seen just once. This receptor was taken from a man aged 40-50 years with active or convalescent COVID-19. The J gene is TRBJ2-3, the V gene TRBV10-2; possible D gene TRBD2, 6 bases. Sequenced sample: peripheral blood. CDR3 DNA: TGCGCCAGCAGTGAGCCTAGCGTCACAGATACGCAGTATTTT. This codes for CASSEPSVTDTQYF.